A selection of T cell receptor beta chains follows, all from one sample in a study of blood T cell repertoires in COVID-19. Clones were sequenced by immunoSEQ multiplex PCR, and TCRdb holds only the in-frame ones, with some missing. The profile shows 45,000 to 50,000 clones, 65% to 90% of them singletons. Sequencing input: peripheral blood. These receptors were taken from a man between 35 and 55 years old with acute or convalescent COVID-19. CDR3s include the opening cysteine and the closing phenylalanine or tryptophan. The D gene is left open where the match is weak. Clone sizes are given selectively: once, few, many, or a class where the clone is expanded.

>TRBJ1-4|TRBV18|.|.
CASSPEGRGSTNEKLFF
TGTGCCAGCTCACCGGAGGGGCGGGGTTCGACTAATGAAAAACTGTTTTTT
>TRBJ1-6|TRBV2|.|few
CASAGYSPLHF
TGTGCCAGCGCGGGGTATTCACCCCTCCACTTT
>TRBJ1-1|TRBV11-3|.|.
CASSLYGGTEAFF
TGTGCCAGCAGCTTATATGGAGGGACTGAAGCTTTCTTT
>TRBJ1-3|TRBV5-1|.|.
CASSLGGAGNTIYF
TGCGCCAGCAGCTTAGGGGGGGCTGGAAACACCATATATTTT
>TRBJ2-1|TRBV4-1|TRBD2|.
CASSLQDSSGGASYEQFF
TGCGCCAGCAGCCTTCAAGATTCCAGCGGGGGGGCCTCCTATGAGCAGTTCTTC
>TRBJ2-7|TRBV30|TRBD1|.
CAWSLRQGAHEQYF
TGTGCCTGGAGTCTAAGACAGGGTGCCCACGAGCAGTACTTC
>TRBJ2-3|TRBV19|.|.
CASSISVAGTDTQYF
TGTGCCAGTAGTATATCGGTAGCGGGCACAGATACGCAGTATTTT
>TRBJ1-2|TRBV19|TRBD1|once
CASSIDMNRGVNYGYTF
TGTGCCAGTAGTATAGACATGAACAGGGGCGTCAACTATGGCTACACCTTC
>TRBJ1-2|TRBV3-1/TRBV3-2|TRBD1|.
CASSQVGGRDYGYTF
TGTGCCAGCAGCCAAGTAGGGGGCCGGGATTATGGCTACACCTTC
>TRBJ2-7|TRBV21-1|.|.
CASPERGVDDEQYF
TGTGCCAGCCCCGAGCGGGGGGTCGACGACGAGCAGTACTTC
>TRBJ1-5|TRBV27|.|few
CASSPHRDWSNQPQHF
TGTGCCAGCAGCCCCCACAGGGATTGGAGCAATCAGCCCCAGCATTTT
>TRBJ2-7|TRBV27|TRBD1|medium-sized
CASTADRGRGYEQYF
TGTGCCAGCACCGCCGACAGGGGGCGCGGTTACGAGCAGTACTTC
>TRBJ1-6|TRBV5-4|TRBD1|.
CASTSRGASSYNSPLHF
TGTGCCAGCACCTCCAGGGGGGCCAGCTCCTATAATTCACCCCTCCACTTT
>TRBJ2-3|TRBV5-8|TRBD2|.
CASSLGLATTDTQYF
TGTGCCAGCAGCTTGGGACTAGCGACCACAGATACGCAGTATTTT
>TRBJ2-2|TRBV9|TRBD1|.
CASSPLLRQGSTGELFF
TGTGCCAGCAGCCCCTTACTCCGACAGGGATCCACCGGGGAGCTGTTTTTT
>TRBJ1-6|TRBV4-2|.|.
CASSTDSSSYNSPLHF
TGTGCCAGCAGCACCGACTCCAGCTCCTATAATTCACCCCTCCACTTT
>TRBJ1-2|TRBV5-3|.|.
CARSLSVVNYGYTF
TGTGCCAGAAGCTTGTCAGTGGTTAACTATGGCTACACCTTC
>TRBJ2-4|TRBV5-4|TRBD2|.
CASSLASAGGGNIQYF
TGTGCCAGCAGCTTGGCCAGTGCGGGCGGGGGGAACATTCAGTACTTC
>TRBJ2-1|TRBV2|TRBD1|.
CASSVRGTGLYNEQFF
TGTGCCAGCTCCGTACGCGGGACAGGCCTTTACAATGAGCAGTTCTTC
>TRBJ2-2|TRBV11-2|.|.
CASSLEAGRTGELFF
TGTGCCAGCAGCTTAGAGGCAGGGCGGACCGGGGAGCTGTTTTTT
>TRBJ2-2|TRBV4-1|TRBD2|few
CASSRTSSGGQTGELFF
TGCGCCAGCAGCCGCACTTCTAGCGGGGGGCAAACCGGGGAGCTGTTTTTT
>TRBJ2-1|TRBV5-1|TRBD1|.
CASSRTGGSNEQFF
TGCGCCAGCAGCCGGACAGGGGGTAGTAATGAGCAGTTCTTC
>TRBJ2-1|TRBV19|.|few
CASSSRGAGAINSYNEQFF
TGTGCCAGTAGTAGCCGTGGTGCGGGGGCGATTAACTCCTACAATGAGCAGTTCTTC
>TRBJ1-3|TRBV10-2|.|few
CASSEAGISGNTIYF
TGCGCCAGCAGTGAGGCAGGGATCTCTGGAAACACCATATATTTT
>TRBJ1-5|TRBV28|.|.
CASSFYSNQPQHF
TGTGCCAGCAGTTTCTATAGCAATCAGCCCCAGCATTTT
>TRBJ1-1|TRBV19|.|.
CASSILGDWNTEAFF
TGTGCCAGTAGTATCCTGGGGGACTGGAACACTGAAGCTTTCTTT
>TRBJ2-7|TRBV24-1|.|.
CATSDGTFAYEQYF
TGTGCCACCAGTGACGGGACTTTTGCCTACGAGCAGTACTTC
>TRBJ1-1|TRBV19|.|.
CASSIRHLNTEAFF
TGTGCCAGTAGTATCAGACACCTCAACACTGAAGCTTTCTTT
>TRBJ1-5|TRBV7-2|TRBD1|.
CASSPRGSHQPQHF
TGTGCCAGCAGCCCCAGGGGGTCCCATCAGCCCCAGCATTTT
>TRBJ1-2|TRBV6-1|.|.
CASSESQGGWYYGYTF
TGTGCCAGCAGTGAATCTCAGGGAGGGTGGTACTATGGCTACACCTTC
>TRBJ1-2|TRBV6-1|.|.
CASSEVRGSGYTF
TGTGCCAGCAGTGAGGTTCGGGGGAGCGGCTACACCTTC
>TRBJ1-6|TRBV5-6|.|.
CASSLTLGADSPLHF
TGTGCCAGCAGCTTGACATTGGGGGCGGATTCACCCCTCCACTTT
>TRBJ2-1|TRBV5-5|TRBD2|.
CASSWTVGGKQFF
TGTGCCAGCAGCTGGACCGTCGGGGGGAAGCAGTTCTTC
>TRBJ2-7|TRBV3-1/TRBV3-2|TRBD2|.
CASSRTSGVSEQYF
TGTGCCAGCAGCCGCACTAGCGGGGTTTCCGAGCAGTACTTC
>TRBJ1-5|TRBV10-3|TRBD1|.
CAISEGTVIDQPQHF
TGTGCCATCAGTGAGGGGACAGTCATAGATCAGCCCCAGCATTTT
>TRBJ1-1|TRBV9|.|.
CATRWARVNTEAFF
TGTGCCACCAGATGGGCCAGGGTAAACACTGAAGCTTTCTTT
>TRBJ2-5|TRBV15|.|.
CATSEGGGETQYF
TGTGCCACCAGCGAGGGGGGGGGAGAGACCCAGTACTTC
>TRBJ2-3|TRBV18|.|.
CASSPGAGADTQYF
TGTGCCAGCTCACCAGGGGCTGGGGCAGATACGCAGTATTTT
>TRBJ1-6|TRBV6-2/TRBV6-3|.|.
CASSYSSSPLHF
TGTGCCAGCAGTTACTCGAGTTCACCCCTCCACTTT
>TRBJ1-5|TRBV7-9|TRBD1|.
CASSSDRDHQPQHF
TGTGCCAGCAGCTCGGACAGGGACCATCAGCCCCAGCATTTT
>TRBJ1-3|TRBV7-9|.|.
CASSLQGPGNTIYF
TGTGCCAGCAGCTTACAGGGTCCTGGAAACACCATATATTTT